The present T cell receptor (beta chain) was sequenced within a study of OX40 agonist ivuxolimab in advanced cancers. As for the study in general: Intravenous ivuxolimab at 0.01 to 10 mg/kg was given to patients every 2 weeks. Subjects had a mean age of approximately 60 years, with a range of roughly 20 to 79; less than 90% were male. Patients enrolled in dose escalation were diagnosed with hepatocellular carcinoma, melanoma, renal cell or head and neck cancer.

The assay was immunoSEQ multiplex PCR, and TCRdb's table has in-frame clones only and misses some. Here the sample spans tens of thousands of clones, approximately 90% being singletons. Per germline, CDR1 MNHNS and CDR2 SASEGT. This CDR3 is built from 14 residues. The germline V and J ends were trimmed by 0 bases and 4 bases, with 9 bases remaining between them. This sequence originates from an adult with an advanced solid tumor such as melanoma, head and neck, liver or kidney cancer. The sample was CD4+ or CD8+ T cells sorted from blood, taken in a trial of the OX40 agonist ivuxolimab. V usage is TRBV6-1 and J usage is TRBJ1-2; no reliable D call. The CDR3 sequence is CASSEATGSYGYTF. The CDR3 DNA is TGTGCCAGCAGTGAAGCGACGGGGTCCTATGGCTACACCTTC.